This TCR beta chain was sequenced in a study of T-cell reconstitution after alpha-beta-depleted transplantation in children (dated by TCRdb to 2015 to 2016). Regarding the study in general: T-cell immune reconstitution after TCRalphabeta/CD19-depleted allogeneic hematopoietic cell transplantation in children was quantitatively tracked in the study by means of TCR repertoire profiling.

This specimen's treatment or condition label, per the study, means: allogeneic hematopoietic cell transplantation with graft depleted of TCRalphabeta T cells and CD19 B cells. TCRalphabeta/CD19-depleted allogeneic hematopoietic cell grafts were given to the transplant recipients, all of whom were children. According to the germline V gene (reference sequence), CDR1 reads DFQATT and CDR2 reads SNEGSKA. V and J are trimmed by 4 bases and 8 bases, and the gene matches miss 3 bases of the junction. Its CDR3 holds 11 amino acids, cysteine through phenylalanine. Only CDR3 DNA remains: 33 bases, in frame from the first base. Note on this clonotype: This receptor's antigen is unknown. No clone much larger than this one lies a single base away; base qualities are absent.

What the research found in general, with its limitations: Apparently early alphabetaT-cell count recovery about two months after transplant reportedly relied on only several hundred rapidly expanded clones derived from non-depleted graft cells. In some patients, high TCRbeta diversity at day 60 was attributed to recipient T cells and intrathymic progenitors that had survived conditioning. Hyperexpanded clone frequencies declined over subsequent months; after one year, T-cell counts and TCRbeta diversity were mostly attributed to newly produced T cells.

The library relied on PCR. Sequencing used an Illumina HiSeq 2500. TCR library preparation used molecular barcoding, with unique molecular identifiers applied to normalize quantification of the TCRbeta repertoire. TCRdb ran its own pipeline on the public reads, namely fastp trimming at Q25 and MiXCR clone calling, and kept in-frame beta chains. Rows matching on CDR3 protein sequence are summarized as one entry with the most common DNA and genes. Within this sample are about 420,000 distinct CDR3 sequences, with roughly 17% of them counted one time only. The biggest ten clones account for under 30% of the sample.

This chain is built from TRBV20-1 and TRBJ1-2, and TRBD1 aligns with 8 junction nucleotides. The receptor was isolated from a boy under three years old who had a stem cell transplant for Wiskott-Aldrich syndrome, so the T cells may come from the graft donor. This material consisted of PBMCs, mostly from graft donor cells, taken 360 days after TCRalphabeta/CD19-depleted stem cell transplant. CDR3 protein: CSAIDRGGYTF. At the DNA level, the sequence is TGCAGTGCTATCGACAGGGGCGGCTACACCTTC.